These T cell receptor beta chains were read from a single sample in a study of beta chain bispecific antibodies for T cell cancers. MiXCR, run by TCRdb on the 5' RACE reads, gives a single entry per CDR3 protein. Seen here are roughly 15,000 distinct CDR3 sequences, around 2.1% observed once, and the top ten hold about 7%. What these receptors recognize is not known. Sequences were obtained from healthy donor T cells cultured with leukemia cells. The source of these receptors is a human donor in good health. Some clones in this sample may be carry-over from other donors' samples. The CDR3 runs from the conserved cysteine through the conserved F or W. The D gene is left open where the match is weak. Not all rows give a size; the values are once, few, many and, for expanded clones, a class.

v_gene	d_gene	j_gene	abundance	CDR3nt	CDR3aa
TRBV28	NA	TRBJ1-1	many	TGTGCCAGCAGCCCCAGGGAAAGGAACACTGAAGCTTTCTTT	CASSPRERNTEAFF
TRBV7-9	NA	TRBJ2-3	many	TGTGCCAGCAGCTCACAGATGGCAGATACGCAGTATTTT	CASSSQMADTQYF
TRBV7-8	TRBD2	TRBJ2-1	NA	TGTGCCAGCAGCACCGGACTAGCGGGGACCAATAAGCAGTTCTTC	CASSTGLAGTNKQFF
TRBV12-5	NA	TRBJ2-5	many	TGTGCTAGTGGTTTTGCGGGCCACAGCCAAGAGACCCAGTACTTC	CASGFAGHSQETQYF
TRBV6-6	TRBD1	TRBJ2-7	many	TGTGCCAGCAGTGGACAGGCTAGCTCCTACGAGCAGTACTTC	CASSGQASSYEQYF
TRBV12-3/TRBV12-4	NA	TRBJ2-7	many	TGTGCCAGCAGTCCAGACTCCTACGAGCAGTACTTC	CASSPDSYEQYF
TRBV7-6	TRBD1	TRBJ1-1	NA	TGTGCCAGCAGCTCACAGGGGATGAGCAGCACTGAAGCTTTCTTT	CASSSQGMSSTEAFF
TRBV19	TRBD2	TRBJ2-7	NA	TGTGCCAGTAGTATAAGCGGGGCCTACTACGAGCAGTACTTC	CASSISGAYYEQYF
TRBV7-8	NA	TRBJ1-5	many	TGTGCCAGCAGCGGGGACACCTGGAATCAGCCCCAGCATTTT	CASSGDTWNQPQHF
TRBV30	TRBD1	TRBJ1-6	many	TGTGCCTGGAGGATGTGGACAGGGGGTGCTAATTCACCCCTCCACTTT	CAWRMWTGGANSPLHF
TRBV6-2/TRBV6-3	NA	TRBJ1-3	NA	TGTGCCAGCAGTCGACCAGGCTTCTCTGGAAACACCATATATTTT	CASSRPGFSGNTIYF
TRBV7-3	TRBD1	TRBJ1-1	many	TGTGCCAGCAGCTTATACAGGGGCACTGAAGCTTTCTTT	CASSLYRGTEAFF
TRBV7-6	NA	TRBJ1-5	many	TGTGCCAGCAGCTTAGCGGAATGGTCCAGGGCCCAAAATAGCAATCAGCCCCAGCATTTT	CASSLAEWSRAQNSNQPQHF
TRBV5-1	NA	TRBJ2-3	many	TGCGCCAGCAGCTTGGAAGCAGATACGCAGTATTTT	CASSLEADTQYF
TRBV7-8	TRBD2	TRBJ2-5	many	TGTGCCAGCAGCCTTAGCCGGGGGGATGGAGAGACCCAGTACTTC	CASSLSRGDGETQYF
TRBV25-1	TRBD2	TRBJ2-3	medium-sized	TGTGCCAGCAGTGACGAGCGGGGTACGCAGTATTTT	CASSDERGTQYF
TRBV21-1	NA	TRBJ2-7	many	TGTGCCAGCGGACAGGACGGCTACGAGCAGTACTTC	CASGQDGYEQYF
TRBV12-3/TRBV12-4	TRBD2	TRBJ2-5	many	TGTGCCAGCAGTTTGAGCGGGGGGGCCGGAGAGACCCAGTACTTC	CASSLSGGAGETQYF
TRBV27	TRBD2	TRBJ2-1	many	TGTGCCAGCAGTTTCGAGCGGGGGGTAAAAAATGAGCAGTTCTTC	CASSFERGVKNEQFF
TRBV2	NA	TRBJ2-1	medium-sized	TGTGCCAGCACCCCCCCAGAAGAAAGGGAGTTCTTC	CASTPPEEREFF
TRBV28	TRBD1	TRBJ1-4	many	TGTGCCAGCAGTGAACAGGGGGAACTGTTTTTT	CASSEQGELFF
TRBV19	TRBD1	TRBJ1-1	many	TGTGCCAGTAGTATGACAGGGGGCGTTACTGAAGCTTTCTTT	CASSMTGGVTEAFF
TRBV20-1	TRBD2	TRBJ2-5	many	TGCAGTGCTAGAGACAGGCGTCTAGCGGGGGCCAGAGGGGAGACCCAGTACTTC	CSARDRRLAGARGETQYF
TRBV5-1	TRBD1	TRBJ1-1	many	TGCGCCAGCAGGATGGACAGGGAGGCTACTGAAGCTTTCTTT	CASRMDREATEAFF
TRBV7-2	NA	TRBJ2-5	medium-sized	TGTGCCAGCAGCTCCCTAGGGACGACCCAGTACTTC	CASSSLGTTQYF
TRBV19	NA	TRBJ2-2	many	TGTGCCGTGGAGGACACAGTCGCCACCGGGGAGCTGTTTTTT	CAVEDTVATGELFF
TRBV20-1	NA	TRBJ1-1	medium-sized	TGCAGTGCTGGCCGTCGGGGGCCCCAGAACACTGAAGCTTTCTTT	CSAGRRGPQNTEAFF
TRBV5-1	NA	TRBJ2-1	medium-sized	TGCGCCAGCAGCTTGGCGGCAGGTAGTATAGTTTACAATGAGCAGTTCTTC	CASSLAAGSIVYNEQFF
TRBV19	TRBD1	TRBJ1-1	many	TGTGCCAGTAGTATGGGACAGGTGAACACTGAAGCTTTCTTT	CASSMGQVNTEAFF
TRBV20-1	TRBD2	TRBJ2-1	many	TGCAGTGCTAGAGGACTAGCGGGTTTGAATGAGCAGTTCTTC	CSARGLAGLNEQFF
TRBV5-1	NA	TRBJ2-3	medium-sized	TGCGCCAGCAGCCCATTCTACGCAAGCACAGATACGCAGTATTTT	CASSPFYASTDTQYF